The present entry profiles one TCR beta chain with its context. Its matching antigen is unknown. Germline CDR1 reads SQVTM; CDR2 reads ANQGSEA. The CDR3 has 12 residues. This sample was taken from a study of monozygotic twins with inflammatory bowel disease. Study-level results: Researchers reported no repertoire similarity difference between concordant and discordant twins, possibly from limited power. Evidence failed to back one strong IBD-linked signal or clonotype. Patients received differing immunosuppressive treatments, which may have added variability to their repertoires.

TCRdb re-called the 5' RACE reads and catalogs CDR3 proteins one per entry, DNA excluded. This sample lists 300,000 to 400,000 distinct CDR3 sequences; its ten largest clones have 2% to 2.5%. The chain employs TRBV29-1 and TRBJ2-7; TCRdb gives TRBD1 as the D gene, but with no DNA this cannot be confirmed. Material for sequencing was blood. The receptor's source is a human donor with ulcerative colitis or Crohn's disease, or a healthy co-twin of an affected twin (not recorded which). CDR3 amino acids: CSVEDPGSEQYF.